Presented here are 13 T cell receptor beta chains from one specimen sequenced in a study of blood T cell repertoires in COVID-19. Measured with immunoSEQ multiplex PCR; TCRdb has only the in-frame clones, and not every one. The sample yields 40,000 or so clones, roughly 85% seen once. Sequenced: peripheral blood. The receptors were sampled from a woman in her 70s in a cohort sampled during active COVID-19.

Only one count was recorded for this clone. V usage is TRBV25-1 and J usage is TRBJ1-1; no clear D. Germline V gives CDR1 MGHDK, CDR2 SYGVNS. Trimming cost V 8 bases and J 4 bases, with 17 bases left between them. The CDR3 sequence is 14 residues long. The CDR3 coding sequence is TGTGCCAGCCAGTCGGCAGGCGACACCACTGAAGCTTTCTTT. Its protein product is CASQSAGDTTEAFF. The whole variable domain, remainder taken from reference TRBV25-1 and TRBJ1-1, is EADIYQTPRYLVIGTGKKITLECSQTMGHDKMYWYQQDPGMELHLIHYSYGVNSTEKGDLSSESTVSRIRTEHFPLTLESARPSHTSQYLCASQSAGDTTEAFFGQGTRLTVV.

The chain links TRBV3-1 (or the pseudogene TRBV3-2) to TRBJ2-7; 10 bases are shared with TRBD2. CDR1 is LGHDT, CDR2 YNNKEL, per germline (reference sequence). The CDR3 contains 15 residues. J gave up 7 bases and V 0 bases, and 6 bases lay outside the gene matches. CDR3: CASSQDLGLAREQYF. For the CDR3, the DNA is TGTGCCAGCAGCCAAGATTTGGGACTAGCGAGGGAGCAGTACTTC.

CDR3 in DNA: TGCGCCAGCAGCTTGGTGACTAGCGGGAGCCCCGGGTACAATGAGCAGTTCTTC. Amino acid sequence: CASSLVTSGSPGYNEQFF. V is TRBV5-1 and J is TRBJ2-1; 12 bases agree with TRBD2. The CDR3 has 18 residues. Trimming removed 0 bases from V and 4 bases from J; junction bases left unmatched: 8. Germline loops: CDR1 SGHRS, CDR2 YFSETQ. Using reference TRBV5-1 and TRBJ2-1 for the parts outside the CDR3, the full variable domain is KAGVTQTPRYLIKTRGQQVTLSCSPISGHRSVSWYQQTPGQGLQFLFEYFSETQRNKGNFPGRFSGRQFSNSRSEMNVSTLELGDSALYLCASSLVTSGSPGYNEQFFGPGTRLTVL.

This sequence joins TRBV27 and TRBJ2-1; 7 bases align to TRBD2. The CDR3 consists of 15 residues. V lost 8 bases, J lost 0 bases, and 7 bases stayed unmatched. Per the germline V gene, CDR1 is MNHEY and CDR2 is SMNVEV (reference sequence). The CDR3 coding sequence is TGTGCCAGCGGGGGGGGGACGCCCTCCTACAATGAGCAGTTCTTC. Translated: CASGGGTPSYNEQFF.

The chain carries TRBV6-5 and TRBJ2-7; 11 nucleotides agree with TRBD2. The CDR3 is 15 residues long. Germline values: CDR1 MNHEY, CDR2 SVGAGI. V trimming: 5 bases; J trimming: 5 bases; junction bases outside the gene matches: 8. CDR3 sequence reads: CASSPTLAGVDEQYF. CDR3 nucleotide sequence: TGTGCCAGCAGTCCGACACTAGCGGGAGTGGACGAGCAGTACTTC.

The V and J genes are TRBV6-2 or TRBV6-3 and TRBJ2-7; possible D gene TRBD2, 6 bases. The V gene's germline CDR1 is MNHEY and CDR2 SVGEGT. The CDR3 runs 14 residues. The V end was cut by 4 bases, the J end by 2 bases, with 12 bases between. CDR3 loop: CASSSLSGAYEQYF. The CDR3 DNA is TGTGCCAGCAGTTCCCTTTCGGGAGCCTACGAGCAGTACTTC.

The chain joins TRBV14 to TRBJ2-2; TRBD2 matches 9 bases. In germline, CDR1 is SGHDN, CDR2 FVKESK. The CDR3 runs to 15 residues. Trimming removed 4 bases from V and 4 bases from J; junction bases left unmatched: 4. CDR3 bases: TGTGCCAGCAGCCCGACTAGCGGTAGCACCGGGGAGCTGTTTTTT. Translation: CASSPTSGSTGELFF.

CDR3 bases: TGCGCCAGCAGCCAAGATTCGGCTAGCATCGCGACCCAGTACTTC. Translated: CASSQDSASIATQYF. This rearrangement joins TRBV4-1 to TRBJ2-5, with a weak D call TRBD2 (5 bases). CDR3 length equals 15 residues. From germline, CDR1 is MGHRA and CDR2 YSYEKL. Between the trimmed V and J ends, which lost 0 bases and 7 bases, there was a span of 15 bases.

This chain joins TRBV6-5 and TRBJ2-5, with 9 bases fitting TRBD2. The CDR3 runs to 15 residues. Germline loops: CDR1 MNHEY, CDR2 SVGAGI. J was trimmed by 7 bases and V by 6 bases; bases with no gene match: 12. The CDR3 DNA sequence: TGTGCCAGCAGCCAGACGACTAGCGGTGAGGGGACCCAGTACTTC. Encoded protein: CASSQTTSGEGTQYF.

The CDR3 region has the DNA TGTGCCAGCAGTGACGACAGGGGCCGTACCTACGAGCAGTACTTC. This encodes CASSDDRGRTYEQYF. V gene TRBV2 combines with J gene TRBJ2-7, with TRBD1 identical over 8 bases. The CDR3 has 15 residues. V lost 3 bases, J lost 2 bases, and 6 bases stayed unmatched. CDR1 and CDR2 from the germline V gene are SNHLY and FYNNEI.

This sequence joins TRBV6-1 and TRBJ2-1; 10 bases align to TRBD2. The ends lost 4 bases at V and 8 bases at J; junction bases unmatched: 11. The CDR3 runs 16 residues. Germline values: CDR1 MNHNS, CDR2 SASEGT. DNA for the CDR3: TGTGCCAGCAGTGGAGCCCCTAGCGGGAGTTGGTATGAGCAGTTCTTC. Amino acids: CASSGAPSGSWYEQFF.

V is TRBV10-2 and J is TRBJ2-3; the match to TRBD2 covers 9 bases. After removal of 6 bases from V and 0 bases from J, the junction contained 10 bases not matched to a gene. Germline loops: CDR1 WSHSY, CDR2 SAAADI. CDR3 length: 17 residues. The CDR3 nucleotides are TGCGCCAGCAGGGGAGGACTAGCGCAATATAGCACAGATACGCAGTATTTT. It translates to CASRGGLAQYSTDTQYF.

This rearrangement joins TRBV7-2 to TRBJ2-5; 7 positions agree with TRBD2. Trimming removed 8 bases from V and 1 base from J; junction bases left unmatched: 10. The CDR3 loop spans 15 amino acids. The V gene's germline CDR1 is SGHTA and CDR2 FQGNSA. DNA of the CDR3: TGTGCCAGCTCTTCGATTCGCGGGGGCCAAGAGACCCAGTACTTC. Translating it yields CASSSIRGGQETQYF.